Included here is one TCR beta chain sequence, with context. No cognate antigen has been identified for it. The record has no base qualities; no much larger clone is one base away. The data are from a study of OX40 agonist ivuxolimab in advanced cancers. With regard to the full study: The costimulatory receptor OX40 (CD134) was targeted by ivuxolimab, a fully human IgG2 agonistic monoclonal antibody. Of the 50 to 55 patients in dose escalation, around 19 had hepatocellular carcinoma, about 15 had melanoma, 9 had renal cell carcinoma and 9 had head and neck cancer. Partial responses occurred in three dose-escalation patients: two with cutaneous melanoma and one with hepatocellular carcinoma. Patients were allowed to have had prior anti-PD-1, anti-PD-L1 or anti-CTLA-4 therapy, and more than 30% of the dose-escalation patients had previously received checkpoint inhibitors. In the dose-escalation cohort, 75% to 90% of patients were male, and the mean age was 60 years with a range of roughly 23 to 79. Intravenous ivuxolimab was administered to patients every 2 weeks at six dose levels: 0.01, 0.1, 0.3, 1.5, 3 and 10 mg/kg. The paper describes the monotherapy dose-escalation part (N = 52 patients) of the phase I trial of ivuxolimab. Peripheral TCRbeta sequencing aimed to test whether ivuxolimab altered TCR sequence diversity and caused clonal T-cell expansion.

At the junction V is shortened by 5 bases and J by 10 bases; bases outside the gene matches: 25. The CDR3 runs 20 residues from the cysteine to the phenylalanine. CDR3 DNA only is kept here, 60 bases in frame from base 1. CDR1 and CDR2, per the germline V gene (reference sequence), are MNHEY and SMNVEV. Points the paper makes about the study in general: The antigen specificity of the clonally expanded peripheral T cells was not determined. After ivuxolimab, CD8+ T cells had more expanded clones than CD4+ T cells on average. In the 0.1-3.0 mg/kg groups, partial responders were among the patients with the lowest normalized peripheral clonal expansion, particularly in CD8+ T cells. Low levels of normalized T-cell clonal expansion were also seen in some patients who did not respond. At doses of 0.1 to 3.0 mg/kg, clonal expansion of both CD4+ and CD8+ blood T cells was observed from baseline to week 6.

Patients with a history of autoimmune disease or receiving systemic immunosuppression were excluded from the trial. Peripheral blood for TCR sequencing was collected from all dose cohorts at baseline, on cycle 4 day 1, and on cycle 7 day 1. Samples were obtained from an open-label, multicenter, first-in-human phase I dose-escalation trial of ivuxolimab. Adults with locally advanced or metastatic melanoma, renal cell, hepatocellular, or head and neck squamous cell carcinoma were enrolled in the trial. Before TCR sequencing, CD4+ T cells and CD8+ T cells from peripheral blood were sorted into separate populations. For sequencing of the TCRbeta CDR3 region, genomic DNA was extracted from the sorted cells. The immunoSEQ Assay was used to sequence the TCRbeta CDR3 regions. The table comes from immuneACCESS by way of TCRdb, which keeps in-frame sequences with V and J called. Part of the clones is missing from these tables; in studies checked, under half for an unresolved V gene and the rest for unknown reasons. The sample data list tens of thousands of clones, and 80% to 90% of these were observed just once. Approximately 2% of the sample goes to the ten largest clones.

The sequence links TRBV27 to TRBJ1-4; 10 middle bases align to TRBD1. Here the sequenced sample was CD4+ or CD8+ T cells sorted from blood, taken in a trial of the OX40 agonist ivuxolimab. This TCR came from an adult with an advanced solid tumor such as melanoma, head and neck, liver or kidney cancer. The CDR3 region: CASSRNSGTGVSKRGGKLFF. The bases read TGTGCCAGCAGTCGAAATTCCGGGACAGGGGTATCTAAGAGGGGTGGAAAACTGTTTTTT.